These 27 T cell receptor beta chains originate from one sample sequenced in a study of shared clonotypes between healthy human individuals. Repertoires were generated with immunoSEQ multiplex PCR, while TCRdb's copy carries only in-frame clones and drops some. This repertoire shows over 1.4 million clones, around 97% found once; its top ten account for 1% to 1.5%. The sequenced sample consisted of naive CD4+ T cells sorted from blood. Subset given: CD45RA+ positively selected. These receptors all come from a man aged 30 to 45 in good health.

The J gene is TRBJ2-1, the V gene TRBV19; 10 nucleotides line up with TRBD2. V lost 3 bases, J lost 10 bases, and 9 bases stayed unmatched. The germline V gene has CDR1 LNHDA and CDR2 SQIVND (reference sequence). CDR3 length: 15 amino acids. In nucleotides, the CDR3 is TGTGCCAGTAGTATGAATCCTAGCGGGAGTTCGGAGCAGTTCTTC. This codes for CASSMNPSGSSEQFF.

This clone has only one observation. The chain combines TRBV28 with TRBJ2-7; 8 positions match TRBD1. Germline V gene sequence: CDR1 MDHEN, CDR2 SYDVKM. J lost 3 bases, V lost 0 bases, and 10 bases had no gene match. The CDR3 totals 17 residues. The CDR3 bases are TGTGCCAGCAGTTTATGGAAGACCCCAGGGGGCGTCTACGAGCAGTACTTC. The encoded protein is CASSLWKTPGGVYEQYF.

The gene calls are TRBV7-2 and TRBJ2-3, with D tentatively TRBD1 (5 bases). V was trimmed by 6 bases and J by 2 bases, leaving 12 bases between them. Germline V lookup: CDR1 SGHTA, CDR2 FQGNSA. The CDR3 sequence is 14 residues long. CDR3 residues: CASRTDSYTDTQYF. CDR3 nucleotides: TGTGCCAGCAGAACCGACAGTTACACAGATACGCAGTATTTT.

As for this clone: The same CDR3 arises from other DNA sequences in this sample as well. The CDR3 here is CASSLGLAGLNEQFF. For the CDR3, the DNA is TGCGCCAGCAGCTTAGGACTAGCGGGACTCAATGAGCAGTTCTTC. The chain links TRBV5-1 to TRBJ2-1, with 12 nucleotides matching TRBD2. The CDR3 loop spans 15 amino acids. Trimming took 2 bases from V and 6 from J; bases not matched to a gene: 3. Germline CDR1 is SGHRS and CDR2 is YFSETQ.

The chain links TRBV9 to TRBJ2-2; tentatively, D is TRBD1 (6 bases). The CDR3 spans 13 residues. The ends were cut back, 4 bases at V and 12 bases at J, with 16 bases in the middle. The germline gives CDR1 SGDLS, CDR2 YYNGEE. CDR3 bases: TGTGCCAGCAGCTTTAACAGGGAAGCGAAGCTGTTTTTT. Its protein product is CASSFNREAKLFF.

This rearrangement joins TRBV5-1 to TRBJ2-3, with D possibly being TRBD1 (6 bases). CDR3 size: 15 residues. The germline gives CDR1 SGHRS, CDR2 YFSETQ. V was cut by 0 bases and J by 2 bases, with 10 bases left in between. The CDR3 loop is CASSLERTDTDTQYF. CDR3 DNA: TGCGCCAGCAGCTTGGAAAGGACAGACACAGATACGCAGTATTTT.

A note on this clone: This sample also contains other DNA sequences that code for the same CDR3. This chain uses TRBV5-6 with TRBJ2-7, with 9 bases identical to TRBD1. V lost 0 bases and J lost 1; bases outside the gene matches: 2. Germline CDR1 reads SGHDT; CDR2 reads YYEEEE. The CDR3 loop spans 15 amino acids. CDR3 region: CASSLAGTGSYEQYF. As DNA, the CDR3 is TGTGCCAGCAGCTTGGCCGGGACAGGGTCCTACGAGCAGTACTTC.

The chain employs TRBV7-2 and TRBJ2-5, with D tentatively TRBD2 (5 bases). V gave up 1 base and J gave up 5 bases, with 8 bases separating them. The CDR3 sequence is 13 residues long. Germline V lookup: CDR1 SGHTA, CDR2 FQGNSA. The CDR3 DNA reads as TGTGCCAGCAGCTTAGGGGAGAGGGAGACCCAGTACTTC. It translates to CASSLGERETQYF.

This clone is a singleton in its sample. The chain has TRBV7-9 and TRBJ1-1; D unclear. V dropped 1 base and J dropped 7 bases, with 13 bases sitting between them. The CDR3 loop spans 14 amino acids. The V gene's germline CDR1 is SEHNR and CDR2 FQNEAQ (reference sequence). CDR3 DNA: TGTGCCAGCAGCTTAGGGCGTGGAAGCCTTGAAGCTTTCTTT. Amino acid sequence: CASSLGRGSLEAFF.

The genes are TRBV28 and TRBJ2-1; D remains unclear. The germline CDR1 and CDR2 sequences are MDHEN and SYDVKM. The length of the CDR3 is 13 residues. The V and J ends lost 6 bases and 3 bases respectively, with 9 bases between them. The DNA for the CDR3 is TGTGCCAGCAGATCTACAGACTACAATGAGCAGTTCTTC. Translation: CASRSTDYNEQFF.

The J gene is TRBJ2-7, the V gene TRBV5-6; a possible D gene is TRBD1 (7 bases). This CDR3 spans 14 amino acids. The germline CDR1 and CDR2 sequences are SGHDT and YYEEEE. V lost 1 base and J lost 7, with 15 bases in between. The CDR3 DNA sequence: TGTGCCAGCAGCTTGAGCGCAGGGGGGAGGGAGCAGTACTTC. Translation gives CASSLSAGGREQYF.

This clone was recorded only once. The rearrangement links TRBV7-9 to TRBJ2-7; 9 positions agree with TRBD1. Germline CDR1 and CDR2: SEHNR and FQNEAQ (reference sequence). This CDR3 spans 14 amino acids. With 3 bases clipped from V and 7 bases from J, the junction kept 7 bases outside the gene matches. CDR3 DNA: TGTGCCAGCAGCTTGGGACAGGGTGGTGGGGAGCAGTACTTC. The encoded protein is CASSLGQGGGEQYF. The full variable domain, completed using reference TRBV7-9 and TRBJ2-7, is DTGVSQNPRHKITKRGQNVTFRCDPISEHNRLYWYRQTLGQGPEFLTYFQNEAQLEKSRLLSDRFSAERPKGSFSTLEIQRTEQGDSAMYLCASSLGQGGGEQYFGPGTRLTVT.

The rearrangement joins TRBV11-3 to TRBJ2-5, with 9 bases identical to TRBD1. V trimming: 5 bases; J trimming: 7 bases; junction bases outside the gene matches: 8. This CDR3 is built from 14 residues. CDR1 is SGHNT, CDR2 YENEEA, per germline. CDR3 loop: CASSLQGAKRTQYF. CDR3 sequence (DNA): TGTGCCAGCAGCCTACAGGGGGCGAAGAGGACCCAGTACTTC.

The count of this clone is one. The chain carries TRBV15 and TRBJ2-1; 7 bases line up with TRBD2. Germline values: CDR1 LNHNV, CDR2 YYDKDF (reference sequence). V was pared by 1 base and J by 0 bases, with 3 bases of the junction left unmatched. The CDR3 runs to 16 residues. The chain's CDR3 is CATSRASGSSYNEQFF. CDR3 nucleotide sequence: TGTGCCACCAGCAGAGCTAGCGGTAGCTCCTACAATGAGCAGTTCTTC. The variable domain in full, completed from reference TRBV15 and TRBJ2-1, reads DAMVIQNPRYQVTQFGKPVTLSCSQTLNHNVMYWYQQKSSQAPKLLFHYYDKDFNNEADTPDNFQSRRPNTSFCFLDIRSPGLGDTAMYLCATSRASGSSYNEQFFGPGTRLTVL.

The chain combines TRBV7-9 with TRBJ2-1; D not certain. The CDR3 spans 9 residues. Trimming left V 5 bases short and J 8 bases short, with 1 base between. Germline V CDR1 and CDR2: SEHNR, FQNEAQ (reference sequence). CDR3 loop: CASSHEQFF. CDR3 sequence (DNA): TGTGCCAGCAGCCATGAGCAGTTCTTC. The full variable domain, in which reference TRBV7-9 and TRBJ2-1 provide the parts outside the CDR3, is DTGVSQNPRHKITKRGQNVTFRCDPISEHNRLYWYRQTLGQGPEFLTYFQNEAQLEKSRLLSDRFSAERPKGSFSTLEIQRTEQGDSAMYLCASSHEQFFGPGTRLTVL.

The chain is built from TRBV12-5 and TRBJ2-2; unclear D gene. V lost 1 base and J lost 6, with 15 bases in between. This CDR3 is built from 16 residues. Germline CDR1 and CDR2: LGHNT and FRNRAP. This CDR3 is CASGLGPVRDPGELFF. The CDR3 region has the DNA TGTGCTAGTGGTTTGGGTCCCGTAAGGGATCCCGGGGAGCTGTTTTTT.

The V call is TRBV4-3, the J call TRBJ2-2; 7 bases agree with TRBD2. With V trimmed by 4 bases and J by 5 bases, 10 bases remained unmatched. The germline CDR1 and CDR2 sequences are LGHNA and YSLEER. The CDR3 has 16 residues. For the CDR3, the DNA is TGCGCCAGCAGCCCGCACCCCGCGGGAGCGACCGGGGAGCTGTTTTTT. The encoded protein is CASSPHPAGATGELFF.

V and J are TRBV7-6 and TRBJ2-5; TRBD2 matches at 11 bases. Trimming took 1 base from V and 5 from J; bases not matched to a gene: 9. Germline loops: CDR1 SGHVS, CDR2 FNYEAQ. The CDR3 consists of 17 residues. The CDR3 bases are TGTGCCAGCAGCTTAGAAGGTAGCGGGAGGGCCAGGGAGACCCAGTACTTC. Its translation is CASSLEGSGRARETQYF.

The rearrangement uses TRBV18 and TRBJ2-5, with D perhaps TRBD1 (6 bases). Germline V CDR1 and CDR2: KGHSH, LQKENI. The CDR3 runs to 14 residues. Trimming removed 4 bases at V and 4 bases at J, with 13 bases between. In DNA, the CDR3 is TGTGCCAGCTCACTCGGACAGTTCATAGAGACCCAGTACTTC. It encodes CASSLGQFIETQYF. Supplemented by reference TRBV18 and TRBJ2-5, the full variable domain reads NAGVMQNPRHLVRRRGQEARLRCSPMKGHSHVYWYRQLPEEGLKFMVYLQKENIIDESGMPKERFSAEFPKEGPSILRIQQVVRGDSAAYFCASSLGQFIETQYFGPGTRLLVL.

The V gene is TRBV9, the J gene TRBJ1-5, with D unclear. Germline CDR1 reads SGDLS; CDR2 reads YYNGEE. The V end lost 4 bases, the J end lost 0 bases, and 5 bases lay between the germline ends. The CDR3 extends over 13 amino acids. The CDR3 DNA follows: TGTGCCAGCAGCCTAAATAGCAATCAGCCCCAGCATTTT. This translates into CASSLNSNQPQHF.

For this clone: Other DNA sequences in the sample encode the same CDR3. The genes are TRBV5-1 and TRBJ2-5; possible D gene TRBD1, 6 bases. Trimming took 4 bases from V and 2 from J, leaving 9 bases between them. The CDR3 is 13 residues long. The germline V gene has CDR1 SGHRS and CDR2 YFSETQ. The CDR3 reads CASSTGQQETQYF. The CDR3 nucleotides are TGCGCCAGCAGCACCGGACAGCAAGAGACCCAGTACTTC.

The CDR3 region is CASSGTDRGRADTQYF. CDR3 bases: TGTGCCAGTAGTGGGACGGACAGGGGGCGGGCAGATACGCAGTATTTT. This rearrangement joins TRBV19 to TRBJ2-3; 11 positions agree with TRBD1. The CDR3 has 16 amino acids. Per the germline V gene, CDR1 is LNHDA and CDR2 is SQIVND (reference sequence). With 5 bases clipped from V and 4 bases from J, the junction kept 8 bases outside the gene matches.

The V call is TRBV5-1, the J call TRBJ1-4; D is possibly TRBD1 (6 bases). From germline, CDR1 is SGHRS and CDR2 YFSETQ. This CDR3 comprises 15 residues. The V gene lost 2 bases and the J gene lost 2 bases, with 10 bases spanning the gap. The CDR3 coding sequence is TGCGCCAGCAGCTTCTCAGGGGCGACTAATGAAAAACTGTTTTTT. Protein product: CASSFSGATNEKLFF.

The chain recombines TRBV5-1 with TRBJ2-5, with 10 bases identical to TRBD2. This CDR3 has 15 residues. With 7 bases clipped from V and 2 bases from J, the junction kept 8 bases outside the gene matches. The germline V gene has CDR1 SGHRS and CDR2 YFSETQ. Here the CDR3 reads CASSQGLATQETQYF. The DNA for the CDR3 is TGCGCCAGCTCACAGGGACTAGCGACACAAGAGACCCAGTACTTC.

This sequence joins TRBV2 and TRBJ2-5; TRBD1 matches 10 bases. Germline trimming cut 7 bases from V and 5 bases from J; bases unmatched to any gene: 4. This CDR3 region has 13 residues. CDR1 and CDR2 (germline): SNHLY, FYNNEI. The CDR3 nucleotides read TGTGCCAGCACTCGACAGGGGGCCGAGACCCAGTACTTC. Its translation is CASTRQGAETQYF.

V usage is TRBV29-1 and J usage is TRBJ2-5; D possibly corresponds to TRBD1 (6 bases). Trimming removed 5 bases at V and 5 bases at J, with 12 bases between. The CDR3 covers 12 residues. Germline V gene sequence: CDR1 SQVTM, CDR2 ANQGSEA. The CDR3 loop is CSVPGVVETQYF. The CDR3 DNA is TGCAGCGTTCCAGGGGTGGTGGAGACCCAGTACTTC.

J is TRBJ1-2 and V is TRBV18, with a weak D call TRBD1 (5 bases). Germline V lookup: CDR1 KGHSH, CDR2 LQKENI. Between the trimmed V and J ends, which lost 6 bases and 4 bases, there was a span of 24 bases. This CDR3 spans 17 amino acids. The CDR3 region has the DNA TGTGCCAGCTCGCAGGGCCGGGTTGAACAGGTATCCTATGGCTACACCTTC. This encodes CASSQGRVEQVSYGYTF.